The clone carrying this T cell receptor beta chain has just a few counts. Its target is unknown. Arm-PCR with iRepertoire HTBI primers amplified the CDR3 regions for these TCR beta libraries. TCRdb passed the multiplex PCR reads through MiXCR, listing each CDR3 protein once. The sample lists about 310,000 distinct CDR3 sequences, 20% to 25% occurring once. As to time point: persistent/refractory GD, antithyroid drugs over 5 years with positive TRAb. Extracted PBMC RNA gave rise to the TCR library. The sample belongs to a study of regulatory T cells in long-lasting Graves disease. Study results and limitations: Persistent disease was characterized by preferential usage of TRBV28, TRBJ1-2 and TRBJ2-5. Persistent patients shared more public clonotypes (roughly 2,500) than new patients (approximately 970). Patients with persistent Graves' had lower TCR diversity than newly diagnosed patients.

Germline CDR1 GTSNPN, CDR2 SVGIG (reference sequence). The ends were cut back, 0 bases at V and 7 bases at J, with 10 bases in the middle. The CDR3 contains 13 residues. This chain links TRBV30 with TRBJ1-5; no clear D. The source of this sequence is a female donor with Graves disease. The material sequenced was peripheral blood mononuclear cells (PBMCs), taken when the disease was refractory, from a patient treated with antithyroid drugs. CDR3 coding DNA: TGTGCCTGGAGTGTCGGGGATAACCAGCCCCAGCATTTT. Translated, it gives CAWSVGDNQPQHF.